A single sample is the source of the 11 T cell receptor beta chains below, sequenced in a study of OX40 agonist ivuxolimab in advanced cancers. Generated by immunoSEQ multiplex PCR, the TCRdb table keeps only in-frame clones and is missing some. The table shows tens of thousands of clones, with around 85% occurring only once. Material: CD4+ or CD8+ T cells sorted from blood, obtained in a trial of the OX40 agonist ivuxolimab. The receptors were sampled from an adult with an advanced solid tumor such as melanoma, head and neck, liver or kidney cancer.

The gene calls are TRBV7-3 and TRBJ1-5; D gene uncertain. The germline V and J ends were trimmed by 5 bases and 1 base, with 12 bases remaining between them. The CDR3 has 15 amino acids. Looked up from germline, CDR1 is SGHTA and CDR2 is FQGTGA. In nucleotides, the CDR3 is TGTGCCAGCAGCCTCTACTTGGGGAGCAATCAGCCCCAGCATTTT. It specifies CASSLYLGSNQPQHF.

This sequence joins TRBV7-2 and TRBJ2-7; D possibly corresponds to TRBD2 (6 bases). V shed 3 bases and J shed 0 bases, with 15 bases lying between them. Germline V gene data show CDR1 as SGHTA and CDR2 as FQGNSA. The CDR3 length is 16 residues. This CDR3 reads CASSFRGGGVSYEQYF. CDR3 nucleotides: TGTGCCAGCAGCTTTCGGGGTGGCGGGGTCTCCTACGAGCAGTACTTC.

The count of this clone is one. V usage is TRBV28 and J usage is TRBJ1-4; D gene uncertain. The germline V and J ends were trimmed by 5 bases and 2 bases, with 15 bases remaining between them. Germline V CDR1 and CDR2: MDHEN, SYDVKM. The CDR3 spans 16 residues. The CDR3 DNA is TGTGCCAGCAGTCTCTTCGTGTGGCGGACTAATGAAAAACTGTTTTTT. Its protein is CASSLFVWRTNEKLFF.

The chain is built from TRBV19 and TRBJ1-4, with D unresolved. V lost 5 bases and J lost 0, with 16 bases in between. Germline CDR1 LNHDA, CDR2 SQIVND (reference sequence). This CDR3 region has 17 residues. CDR3 sequence reads: CASSSSRLTSTNEKLFF. In DNA form, the CDR3 reads TGTGCCAGTAGTTCAAGCCGACTAACTTCAACTAATGAAAAACTGTTTTTT.

The chain links TRBV6-1 to TRBJ1-5; no firm D call. This CDR3 spans 14 amino acids. Per the germline V gene, CDR1 is MNHNS and CDR2 is SASEGT. V lost 4 bases and J lost 9, with 16 bases in between. This CDR3 reads CASSAGQSFGPQHF. As DNA, the CDR3 is TGTGCCAGCAGTGCGGGTCAGTCCTTTGGGCCCCAGCATTTT.

This chain links TRBV21-1 with TRBJ2-2; TRBD1, the table's D call, was not compared with the DNA. TRBV21-1 is a known pseudogene. CDR3 length: 16 residues. The CDR3 DNA is TGTGCCAGCTTAAGGGGTACAGGGAAAGACACCGGGGAGCTGTTTTTT. It specifies CASLRGTGKDTGELFF.

V is TRBV15 and J is TRBJ1-4; 8 bases line up with TRBD1. CDR1 is LNHNV, CDR2 YYDKDF, per germline (reference sequence). V lost 6 bases and J lost 8; bases outside the gene matches: 8. The CDR3 spans 14 residues. In DNA form, the CDR3 reads TGTGCCACCAGGGCGAGACAGGGGAAGGAAAAACTGTTTTTT. Translation: CATRARQGKEKLFF.

This clone turned up a few times. This chain links TRBV19 with TRBJ2-3, with D uncertain. The CDR3 is 12 residues long. Germline lookup yields CDR1 LNHDA and CDR2 SQIVND (reference sequence). Trimming took 11 bases from V and 5 from J, leaving 14 bases between them. The CDR3: CAESPREDTQYF. The CDR3 coding sequence is TGTGCCGAGTCCCCTCGCGAAGATACGCAGTATTTT.

CDR3 in amino acids: CAWNRGRSSSYNEQFF. CDR3 in DNA: TGTGCCTGGAACCGGGGCAGGTCGAGCTCCTACAATGAGCAGTTCTTC. V usage is TRBV30 and J usage is TRBJ2-1, with D perhaps being TRBD1 or TRBD2 (5 bases each). The CDR3 has 16 residues. Germline CDR1 GTSNPN, CDR2 SVGIG (reference sequence). Trimming removed 4 bases at V and 0 bases at J, with 16 bases between.

A word on this clone: One junction end disagrees with the germline gene, perhaps due to a read error. Additional DNA sequences in this sample encode the identical CDR3. V gene TRBV18 combines with J gene TRBJ2-1, with TRBD2 identical over 10 bases. The CDR3 totals 13 residues. The germline CDR1 and CDR2 sequences are KGHSH and LQKENI. This chain's CDR3 is CASSPEREGEQFF. In DNA form, the CDR3 reads TGCGCCAGCTCACCCGAGCGGGAGGGTGAGCAGTTCTTC.

This clone was recorded once. Other DNA sequences of this sample code for an identical CDR3. The chain combines TRBV19 with TRBJ2-5, with 11 bases fitting TRBD2. The CDR3 has 17 amino acids. Germline loops: CDR1 LNHDA, CDR2 SQIVND (reference sequence). V was pared by 6 bases and J by 6 bases, with 15 bases of the junction left unmatched. CDR3: CASSPSLLAGGQKTQYF. CDR3 in DNA: TGTGCCAGTAGCCCAAGCCTTCTAGCGGGGGGTCAAAAGACCCAGTACTTC.